Shown below are 22 T cell receptor beta chains from a single sample sequenced in a study of blood T cell repertoires in COVID-19. Sequenced by immunoSEQ multiplex PCR; TCRdb stores in-frame clones only, minus some. The sample carries 150,000 to 200,000 clones, 65% to 90% recorded once. The specimen sequenced was peripheral blood. These receptors all stem from a man aged 55 to 70 with acute or convalescent COVID-19.

The chain is built from TRBV24-1 and TRBJ1-5, with D unclear. Germline lookup yields CDR1 KGHDR and CDR2 SFDVKD. Trimming took off 2 bases at V and 0 bases at J, with 13 bases between the two ends. The CDR3 runs to 17 residues. In DNA, the CDR3 is TGTGCCACCAGTGATTCAGGCAGCACATATAGCAATCAGCCCCAGCATTTT. Its protein is CATSDSGSTYSNQPQHF.

There are a few counts of this clone. The chain employs TRBV7-9 and TRBJ1-1; TRBD1 might be the D (5 bases). CDR3 length: 14 residues. Trimming shortened V by 3 bases and J by 1 base, and 9 bases separated the two germline ends. CDR1 is SEHNR, CDR2 FQNEAQ, per germline (reference sequence). CDR3 protein: CASSLGRENTEAFF. The CDR3 DNA reads TGTGCCAGCAGCTTGGGCAGGGAGAACACTGAAGCTTTCTTT.

The chain combines TRBV6-5 with TRBJ1-2; a weak D match, TRBD1 (5 bases). The CDR3 extends over 13 amino acids. V lost 6 bases and J 4 bases, leaving 12 bases between the germline ends. The V gene's germline CDR1 is MNHEY and CDR2 SVGAGI. CDR3 in DNA: TGTGCCAGCAGGTCAGGGTTGGGCTATGGCTACACCTTC. Protein sequence: CASRSGLGYGYTF.

This chain joins TRBV11-1 and TRBJ2-3, with a possible D match to TRBD1 (6 bases). Germline CDR1 is SGHAT and CDR2 is FQDESV (reference sequence). The germline V and J ends were trimmed by 3 bases and 2 bases, with 9 bases remaining between them. The CDR3 spans 14 residues. DNA for the CDR3: TGTGCCAGCAGCTTTGGACAGCCCACAGATACGCAGTATTTT. Translated, it gives CASSFGQPTDTQYF.

The V and J genes are TRBV5-5 and TRBJ1-1; D unresolved. V gave up 1 base and J gave up 1 base, with 8 bases separating them. This CDR3 region has 14 residues. Germline values: CDR1 SGHKS, CDR2 YYEKEE (reference sequence). This chain's CDR3 is CASSLQVGNTEAFF. Written as DNA, the CDR3 is TGTGCCAGCAGCTTGCAGGTGGGGAACACTGAAGCTTTCTTT.

The chain uses TRBV3-1 (or the pseudogene TRBV3-2) and TRBJ2-1; 7 bases match TRBD2. The germline gives CDR1 LGHDT, CDR2 YNNKEL (reference sequence). The CDR3 sequence is 14 residues long. Trimming cost V 0 bases and J 8 bases; bases outside gene matches: 4. CDR3 sequence reads: CASSQEWEGDEQFF. DNA of the CDR3: TGTGCCAGCAGCCAAGAATGGGAGGGCGATGAGCAGTTCTTC.

The gene calls are TRBV19 and TRBJ2-1; 9 nucleotides line up with TRBD1. V trimming: 6 bases; J trimming: 5 bases; junction bases outside the gene matches: 5. The CDR3 is made up of 14 amino acids. The germline V gene has CDR1 LNHDA and CDR2 SQIVND (reference sequence). CDR3 nucleotides: TGTGCCAGTAGACAGGGGGCAATCAACAATGAGCAGTTCTTC. As protein: CASRQGAINNEQFF.

The chain recombines TRBV14 with TRBJ1-4, with a tentative D call TRBD1 (5 bases). Germline-derived CDR1 and CDR2 are SGHDN and FVKESK. There are 16 residues in the CDR3. V shed 4 bases and J shed 3 bases, with 15 bases lying between them. CDR3 sequence: CASSLRTTAPNEKLFF. The CDR3 region has the DNA TGTGCCAGCAGCCTGAGGACGACAGCCCCTAATGAAAAACTGTTTTTT.

V is TRBV19 and J is TRBJ2-2; possibly TRBD1 for D (5 bases). This CDR3 comprises 12 residues. Germline V gene data show CDR1 as LNHDA and CDR2 as SQIVND (reference sequence). Trimming cost V 9 bases and J 3 bases, with 8 bases left between them. CDR3 protein: CASFRDTGELFF. The CDR3 coding sequence is TGTGCCAGCTTCAGGGACACCGGGGAGCTGTTTTTT. Using reference TRBV19 and TRBJ2-2 for the parts outside the CDR3, the full variable domain is DGGITQSPKYLFRKEGQNVTLSCEQNLNHDAMYWYRQDPGQGLRLIYYSQIVNDFQKGDIAEGYSVSREKKESFPLTVTSAQKNPTAFYLCASFRDTGELFFGEGSRLTVL.

This clone was observed a few times. This chain uses TRBV5-1 with TRBJ1-1; D is unclear. The CDR3 totals 16 residues. Germline CDR1 reads SGHRS; CDR2 reads YFSETQ. Trimming removed 0 bases at V and 1 base at J, with 13 bases between. The CDR3 reads CASSLGPQTQNTEAFF. The CDR3 DNA sequence: TGCGCCAGCAGCTTGGGCCCACAGACCCAGAACACTGAAGCTTTCTTT.

This chain connects TRBV7-3 to TRBJ2-1, with D perhaps matching TRBD2 (6 bases). V was trimmed by 5 bases and J by 8 bases, leaving 16 bases between them. Germline V gives CDR1 SGHTA, CDR2 FQGTGA. This CDR3 has 14 residues. In DNA form, the CDR3 reads TGTGCCAGCAGCCACTGGACTAAAATGGATGAGCAGTTCTTC. It is translated as CASSHWTKMDEQFF.

V is TRBV3-1 (or the pseudogene TRBV3-2) and J is TRBJ2-5, with TRBD2 identical over 8 bases. Per the germline V gene, CDR1 is LGHDT and CDR2 is YNNKEL (reference sequence). Germline trimming cut 4 bases from V and 5 bases from J; bases unmatched to any gene: 12. The CDR3 runs 16 residues. The CDR3 DNA reads as TGTGCCAGCAGCCCCGGTATAGCGGGAATAAGGGAGACCCAGTACTTC. Protein product: CASSPGIAGIRETQYF.

V and J are TRBV14 and TRBJ2-5; weak D call: TRBD1 (6 bases). CDR3 length: 16 residues. In germline, CDR1 is SGHDN, CDR2 FVKESK. V lost 1 base and J 4 bases, leaving 16 bases between the germline ends. CDR3 coding DNA: TGTGCCAGCAGCCAAGGTAGACAGGCGTTTCGAGAGACCCAGTACTTC. Residues: CASSQGRQAFRETQYF.

V gene TRBV19 combines with J gene TRBJ2-4, with a possible D match to TRBD1 (5 bases). Trimming stripped 6 bases from V and 0 bases from J, with 12 bases between. Per germline, CDR1 LNHDA and CDR2 SQIVND (reference sequence). The CDR3 extends over 15 amino acids. The CDR3 reads CASRDGQLAKNIQYF. The CDR3, as DNA: TGTGCCAGTAGGGACGGACAACTAGCCAAAAACATTCAGTACTTC.

The gene calls are TRBV4-2 and TRBJ2-5; D call uncertain. Germline assignment: CDR1 LGHNA and CDR2 YNFKEQ. The CDR3 length is 13 residues. V lost 1 base and J 2 bases, leaving 5 bases between the germline ends. As DNA, the CDR3 is TGTGCCAGCAGCCAAGGGCAGCAAGAGACCCAGTACTTC. Protein: CASSQGQQETQYF.

The chain recombines TRBV28 with TRBJ1-5, with TRBD1 identical over 11 bases. This CDR3 is built from 16 residues. Germline values: CDR1 MDHEN, CDR2 SYDVKM. V shed 2 bases and J 5 bases; nucleotides not matched to a gene: 5. DNA of the CDR3: TGTGCCAGCAGTTTAGGCGGGACAGGGGGTTATCAGCCCCAGCATTTT. Its protein product is CASSLGGTGGYQPQHF.

The chain couples TRBV5-8 to TRBJ2-5; the match to TRBD2 covers 8 bases. The V segment lost 0 bases and the J segment 0 bases; nucleotides outside the gene matches: 1. The length of the CDR3 is 15 residues. CDR1 is SGHTS, CDR2 YDEGEE, per germline. CDR3 coding DNA: TGTGCCAGCAGCTTGGGACTAGCGAACCAAGAGACCCAGTACTTC. Its translation is CASSLGLANQETQYF.

The V call is TRBV6-5, the J call TRBJ2-3, with D perhaps TRBD2 (6 bases). The CDR3 has 15 residues. V lost 4 bases and J lost 1, with 12 bases in between. Germline CDR1 is MNHEY and CDR2 is SVGAGI. CDR3 in DNA: TGTGCCAGCAGTTTAACGGGAGAAGGCACAGATACGCAGTATTTT. Translating it yields CASSLTGEGTDTQYF.

The chain recombines TRBV4-1 with TRBJ1-2; 8 positions match TRBD1. The CDR3 runs to 15 residues. In germline, CDR1 is MGHRA, CDR2 YSYEKL. V lost 2 bases and J lost 4; bases outside the gene matches: 6. The DNA of the CDR3 is TGCGCCAGCAGCCAACCACCCGGGACAGGCTATGGCTACACCTTC. It encodes CASSQPPGTGYGYTF.

The rearrangement links TRBV3-1 (or the pseudogene TRBV3-2) to TRBJ1-2, with D possibly matching TRBD1 (5 bases). CDR3 length equals 16 residues. Trimming removed 3 bases at V and 4 bases at J, with 18 bases between. In germline, CDR1 is LGHDT, CDR2 YNNKEL (reference sequence). This CDR3 is CASSQGGPSRSYGYTF. The CDR3 bases are TGTGCCAGCAGCCAGGGGGGACCTTCCCGGAGCTATGGCTACACCTTC.

The gene calls are TRBV5-1 and TRBJ2-3, with 10 bases aligning to TRBD2. Unmatched junction bases numbered 5, after V lost 4 bases and J lost 6 bases. Germline CDR1 is SGHRS and CDR2 is YFSETQ. This CDR3 contains 14 residues. CDR3 in DNA: TGCGCCAGCAGCAGGGGGACTAGCGACGATACGCAGTATTTT. It encodes CASSRGTSDDTQYF.

This clone was counted a single time. V is TRBV6-4 and J is TRBJ2-1, with 11 bases identical to TRBD2. The CDR3 is 15 amino acids. The germline CDR1 and CDR2 sequences are MRHNA and SNTAGT. The ends lost 6 bases at V and 6 bases at J; junction bases unmatched: 7. CDR3 amino acids: CASSFSGRVLNEQFF. DNA for the CDR3: TGTGCCAGCAGCTTTAGCGGGAGGGTTCTCAATGAGCAGTTCTTC.